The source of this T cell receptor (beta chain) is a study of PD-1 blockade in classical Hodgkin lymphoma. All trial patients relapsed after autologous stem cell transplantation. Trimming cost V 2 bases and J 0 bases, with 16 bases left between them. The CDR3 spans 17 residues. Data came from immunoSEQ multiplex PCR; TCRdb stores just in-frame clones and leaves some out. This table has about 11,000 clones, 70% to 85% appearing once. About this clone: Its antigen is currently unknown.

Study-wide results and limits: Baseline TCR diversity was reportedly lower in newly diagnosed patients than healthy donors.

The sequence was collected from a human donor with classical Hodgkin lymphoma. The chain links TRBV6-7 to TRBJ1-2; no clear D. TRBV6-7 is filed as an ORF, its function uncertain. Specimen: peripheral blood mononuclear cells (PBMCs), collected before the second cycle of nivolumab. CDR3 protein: CASSYRTVTEANYGYTF. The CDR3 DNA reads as TGTGCCAGCAGTTACCGGACGGTTACTGAAGCTAACTATGGCTACACCTTC.